This T cell receptor (beta chain) was captured by sequencing in a study of cytomegalovirus exposure and HLA in healthy donors. As for the study in general: From donors who were HLA-typed, an early data release held 80 million or so unique TCRs.

It was with 60 Vbeta and 13 Jbeta primers that the PCR ran. Profiling relied on immunoSEQ multiplex PCR, and the TCRdb table lists in-frame clones only, not all of them. Among approximately 190,000 clones listed, 75% to 90% were seen once. The length of the CDR3 is 15 residues. The germline gives CDR1 SGHNT, CDR2 YYREEE (reference sequence). About this clone itself: Its antigen is still unknown.

Study-wide results and limits: Upon later analysis, HLA-associated TCR beta chains proved more clonally expanded than other, equally common chains.

This chain joins TRBV5-4 and TRBJ2-5; 9 positions match TRBD1. Gene TRBJ2-7 matches the end of the DNA better, so the J call may be wrong. The receptor was derived from a man aged 40-55 years in good health and CMV-seropositive. Sequenced sample: PBMCs. This CDR3 reads CASSLVGTGSYEQYF. Here the CDR3 DNA reads TGTGCCAGCAGCTTGGTCGGGACAGGGTCCTACGAGCAGTACTTC.